This entry lists 12 T cell receptor beta chains sequenced from one sample in a study of cytomegalovirus exposure and HLA in healthy donors. Primers: 60 Vbeta forward and 13 Jbeta reverse. Sequencing was performed with immunoSEQ multiplex PCR; in TCRdb, only in-frame clones are kept and a portion is missing. The table counts about 120,000 clones; approximately 3.9% lies in the top ten. The sequencing input was PBMCs. These receptors all stem from a man younger than 35 in good health and CMV-seronegative.

The chain joins TRBV5-1 to TRBJ1-1; tentatively, D is TRBD1 (5 bases). This CDR3 is built from 15 residues. V dropped 2 bases and J dropped 1 base, with 12 bases sitting between them. Germline CDR1 is SGHRS and CDR2 is YFSETQ. In nucleotides, the CDR3 is TGCGCCAGCAGCTTCGACAGCCCGTGGAACACTGAAGCTTTCTTT. This codes for CASSFDSPWNTEAFF. Looking up the rest from reference TRBV5-1 and TRBJ1-1 gives the full variable domain: KAGVTQTPRYLIKTRGQQVTLSCSPISGHRSVSWYQQTPGQGLQFLFEYFSETQRNKGNFPGRFSGRQFSNSRSEMNVSTLELGDSALYLCASSFDSPWNTEAFFGQGTRLTVV.

The CDR3 region is CASRNRGQPQHF. The CDR3 nucleotides are TGTGCCAGCAGAAACAGGGGGCAGCCCCAGCATTTT. The chain couples TRBV6-5 to TRBJ1-5; 8 bases align to TRBD1. The trim removed 6 bases at V and 7 bases at J, leaving 2 bases unmatched. This CDR3 is built from 12 residues. Germline assignment: CDR1 MNHEY and CDR2 SVGAGI.

The V call is TRBV9, the J call TRBJ2-1; TRBD2 matches 9 bases. Germline CDR1 and CDR2: SGDLS and YYNGEE. V dropped 0 bases and J dropped 4; count of bases not matched to a gene: 8. This CDR3 region has 17 residues. The CDR3 loop reads CASSVGNSGGLYNEQFF. As DNA, the CDR3 is TGTGCCAGCAGCGTAGGCAATAGCGGGGGACTTTACAATGAGCAGTTCTTC.

V gene TRBV11-2 combines with J gene TRBJ1-1; D possibly corresponds to TRBD1 (6 bases). Trimming stripped 6 bases from V and 5 bases from J, with 16 bases between. The germline CDR1 and CDR2 sequences are SGHAT and FQNNGV. This CDR3 spans 14 amino acids. The DNA of the CDR3 is TGTGCCAGCAGTAGAACAGGGTATCGAACTGAAGCTTTCTTT. Translated, it gives CASSRTGYRTEAFF.

The chain couples TRBV7-9 to TRBJ2-3; weak D call: TRBD1 (6 bases). V was clipped by 2 bases and J by 4 bases, with 7 bases between them. The CDR3 loop spans 13 amino acids. Per the germline V gene, CDR1 is SEHNR and CDR2 is FQNEAQ (reference sequence). CDR3 residues: CASSLQGPDTQYF. CDR3 bases: TGTGCCAGCAGCTTACAGGGGCCAGATACGCAGTATTTT. Full variable domain (remainder filled in from reference TRBV7-9 and TRBJ2-3): DTGVSQNPRHKITKRGQNVTFRCDPISEHNRLYWYRQTLGQGPEFLTYFQNEAQLEKSRLLSDRFSAERPKGSFSTLEIQRTEQGDSAMYLCASSLQGPDTQYFGPGTRLTVL.

The V and J genes are TRBV6-6 and TRBJ2-7; 8 bases are a match to TRBD1. V trimming: 6 bases; J trimming: 2 bases; junction bases outside the gene matches: 12. CDR1 and CDR2 from the germline V gene are MNHNY and SVGAGI (reference sequence). The CDR3 loop spans 16 amino acids. This CDR3 is CASSPLGQGRAYEQYF. CDR3 coding DNA: TGTGCCAGCAGCCCCCTAGGACAGGGTAGGGCCTACGAGCAGTACTTC.

The rearrangement links TRBV5-4 to TRBJ2-7; the match to TRBD1 covers 9 bases. With V trimmed by 4 bases and J by 4 bases, 6 bases remained unmatched. Germline V lookup: CDR1 SGHNT, CDR2 YYREEE (reference sequence). The CDR3 totals 14 residues. The CDR3 loop reads CASSPTGGGYEQYF. CDR3 nucleotide sequence: TGTGCCAGCAGCCCTACAGGGGGCGGATACGAGCAGTACTTC.

This chain joins TRBV5-5 and TRBJ2-2; TRBD2 matches at 7 bases. The V and J ends lost 4 bases and 0 bases, in that order; junction bases with no gene match: 3. Germline lookup yields CDR1 SGHKS and CDR2 YYEKEE (reference sequence). The CDR3 is made up of 15 amino acids. CDR3: CASSPSGANTGELFF. The CDR3 bases are TGTGCCAGCAGCCCGAGCGGGGCGAACACCGGGGAGCTGTTTTTT.

The genes are TRBV6-1 and TRBJ1-1; D might be TRBD1 (5 bases). Germline CDR1 and CDR2: MNHNS and SASEGT. V was shortened by 6 bases and J by 1 base, with 9 bases between the two germline ends. This CDR3 region has 13 residues. The CDR3 DNA reads as TGTGCCAGCAGATTACAGGAGAACACTGAAGCTTTCTTT. Amino acid sequence: CASRLQENTEAFF.

This chain links TRBV2 with TRBJ2-7; the D gene is possibly TRBD2 (5 bases). V lost 1 base and J lost 3, with 16 bases in between. This CDR3 is built from 16 residues. Germline lookup yields CDR1 SNHLY and CDR2 FYNNEI. The CDR3 DNA reads TGTGCCAGCAGTGAAGGAGGAAGAGGGAATTTCTACGAGCAGTACTTC. Its protein product is CASSEGGRGNFYEQYF. The whole variable domain, remainder taken from reference TRBV2 and TRBJ2-7, is EPEVTQTPSHQVTQMGQEVILRCVPISNHLYFYWYRQILGQKVEFLVSFYNNEISEKSEIFDDQFSVERPDGSNFTLKIRSTKLEDSAMYFCASSEGGRGNFYEQYFGPGTRLTVT.

The chain couples TRBV10-3 to TRBJ2-2, with TRBD1 identical over 8 bases. This CDR3 has 14 residues. The V gene end was trimmed by 4 bases and the J gene end by 6 bases; junction bases not matched to a gene: 4. Germline values: CDR1 ENHRY, CDR2 SYGVKD. In nucleotides, the CDR3 is TGTGCCATCAGTGGACAGGGGTCCTCCGGGGAGCTGTTTTTT. Residues: CAISGQGSSGELFF.

The chain couples TRBV6-1 to TRBJ1-5, with 8 bases fitting TRBD1. Germline V gives CDR1 MNHNS, CDR2 SASEGT. CDR3 length: 14 residues. V was clipped by 5 bases and J by 9 bases; unmatched bases: 9. CDR3 loop: CASSPSRGLGPQHF. For the CDR3, the DNA is TGTGCCAGCAGTCCCTCCAGGGGGCTGGGGCCCCAGCATTTT.